The 19 T cell receptor beta chains reported below all come from one sample, sequenced in a study of tumor-infiltrating lymphocytes in primary liver carcinoma. The authors made TCR beta cDNA from 400 to 550 ng total RNA with a constant-region primer. Libraries covering TCR beta were generated through three nested multiplex PCR rounds (using a slightly modified ARM-PCR). Use of TRBV1-TRBV30 forward primers with a C-beta reverse primer characterized the first two PCR rounds, which lasted around 9 cycles each. TCRdb reprocessed the multiplex PCR reads via MiXCR and lists one record per CDR3 protein. The sample comprises about 70,000 distinct CDR3 sequences, roughly three quarters of which are singletons, and around a quarter rests with the top ten. The 20-30 mg bulk tissue piece was not sorted before simultaneous RNA and DNA extraction. Source material: liver tumor tissue from sampling region 4. Subset given: tumor region T4, right-lateral pole. Every receptor here comes from a man in his forties with primary liver carcinoma and hepatitis B virus infection.

The rearrangement uses TRBV5-4 and TRBJ1-5; D unresolved. The germline CDR1 and CDR2 sequences are SGHNT and YYREEE (reference sequence). V lost 8 bases, J lost 9 bases, and 15 bases lay in between. This CDR3 has 12 amino acids. The CDR3 nucleotides are TGTGCCAGTAGTACCCCATGGGGGCCCCAGCATTTT. Its protein is CASSTPWGPQHF.

V and J are TRBV4-1 and TRBJ2-7; 10 bases agree with TRBD2. Looked up from germline, CDR1 is MGHRA and CDR2 is YSYEKL. With V trimmed by 2 bases and J by 2 bases, 9 bases remained unmatched. The CDR3 loop spans 17 amino acids. The CDR3 here is CASSQPTLAGSTYEQYF. The CDR3 DNA reads TGCGCCAGCAGCCAACCCACACTAGCGGGGAGCACCTACGAGCAGTACTTC.

Worth noting for this clonotype: An end of the junction differs from the germline gene, which may be a read error. V usage is TRBV5-6 and J usage is TRBJ2-4; possibly TRBD1 for D (5 bases). The CDR3 is made up of 14 amino acids. The germline gives CDR1 SGHDT, CDR2 YYEEEE. CDR3 protein: CAISLGHSINIQYF. The CDR3 region has the DNA TGTGCCATCAGCTTGGGGCATAGCATAAACATTCAGTACTTC.

To note about this clonotype: This may stem from a read error, because a much larger clone lies one nucleotide away. The chain links TRBV10-2 to TRBJ1-1, with D possibly matching TRBD1 (5 bases). Germline CDR1 WSHSY, CDR2 SAAADI. The CDR3 spans 12 residues. V dropped 5 bases and J dropped 11 bases, with 15 bases sitting between them. CDR3 DNA sequence: TGCGCCAGCAGTCATACGACAGAACATGCTTTCTTT. Protein product: CASSHTTEHAFF.

A word on this clonotype: A much larger clonotype is one base distant, so this may be a read error. The chain recombines TRBV7-8 with TRBJ1-3; D is undetermined. Trimming pared 5 bases from V and 8 bases from J, leaving 19 bases between. Germline V CDR1 and CDR2: SGHVS, FQNEAQ. The CDR3 runs to 15 residues. The CDR3 coding sequence is TGTGCCAGCAGCCCGACCTCCGGGCCTTCGGACACCATATATTTT. As protein: CASSPTSGPSDTIYF.

Note on this clonotype: Given the absence of the conserved phenylalanine or tryptophan at the CDR3 end, a read error is likely. V is TRBV29-1 and J is TRBJ2-7; D possibly corresponds to TRBD1 (6 bases). The length of the CDR3 is 14 residues. Germline assignment: CDR1 SQVTM and CDR2 ANQGSEA. V was shortened by 8 bases and J by 5 bases, with 22 bases between the two germline ends. The CDR3: CSIQGLQGPDEQYL. CDR3 bases: TGCAGCATCCAAGGCCTCCAGGGGCCCGACGAGCAGTACCTC.

This clonotype was seen repeatedly, ten times or more. The rearrangement joins TRBV28 to TRBJ1-1; weak D call: TRBD1 (5 bases). The CDR3 runs 13 residues. The V and J ends lost 7 bases and 1 base respectively, with 10 bases between them. Looked up from germline, CDR1 is MDHEN and CDR2 is SYDVKM. The CDR3 loop is CASIQQANTEAFF. The CDR3 bases are TGTGCCAGCATACAACAGGCGAACACTGAAGCTTTCTTT.

This clonotype was counted many times. The chain couples TRBV5-1 to TRBJ2-5, with D unclear. V lost 1 base, J lost 1 base, and 2 bases lay in between. The CDR3 contains 12 residues. Germline assignment: CDR1 SGHRS and CDR2 YFSETQ. DNA for the CDR3: TGCGCCAGCAGCTTGACCCAAGAGACCCAGTACTTC. Protein product: CASSLTQETQYF.

The chain combines TRBV5-4 with TRBJ1-1, with a weak D call TRBD1 (6 bases). The CDR3 runs to 16 residues. V lost 4 bases and J 1 base, leaving 17 bases between the germline ends. Germline V CDR1 and CDR2: SGHNT, YYREEE (reference sequence). The CDR3 is CASSLGPGTQNTEAFF. The CDR3 DNA follows: TGTGCCAGCAGCCTAGGCCCGGGGACACAGAACACTGAAGCTTTCTTT.

Notes on this clonotype: A read error may produce the germline difference seen at one junction end. This chain joins TRBV11-1 and TRBJ2-7; 7 nucleotides line up with TRBD1. This CDR3 is 13 amino acids long. Looked up from germline, CDR1 is SGHAT and CDR2 is FQDESV (reference sequence). The DNA for the CDR3 is TGTACCAGCAGCGACGGGACAGCCTACGACCTGTACTTC. Its translation: CTSSDGTAYDLYF. The variable domain in full, with the rest retrieved from reference TRBV11-1 and TRBJ2-7, is EAEVAQSPRYKITEKSQAVAFWCDPISGHATLYWYRQILGQGPELLVQFQDESVVDDSQLPKDRFSAERLKGVDSTLKIQPAELGDSAMYLCTSSDGTAYDLYFGPGTRLTVT.

V and J are TRBV6-1 and TRBJ2-3; TRBD2 matches at 8 bases. After removal of 8 bases from V and 6 bases from J, the junction contained 16 bases not matched to a gene. This CDR3 is built from 16 residues. CDR1 and CDR2 from the germline V gene are MNHNS and SASEGT. Here the CDR3 DNA reads TGTGCCAGCTGTGTGGCCCTAGCGGGTAGGGCGGATACGCAGTATTTT. Amino acids: CASCVALAGRADTQYF.

Concerning this clonotype: One end of the junction fails to match germline, which may point to a read error. The rearrangement links TRBV11-1 to TRBJ2-7; no firm D call. Germline CDR1 reads SGHAT; CDR2 reads FQDESV (reference sequence). The CDR3 covers 12 residues. The CDR3 here is CASSPDSHEQYF. The CDR3 bases are TGTGCCAGCAGCCCTGACTCCCACGAGCAGTACTTC.

Comment on this clonotype: At one end the junction does not follow the germline gene, possibly because of a read error. The chain has TRBV5-5 and TRBJ2-2; TRBD1 might be the D (6 bases). Germline V CDR1 and CDR2: SGHKS, YYEKEE (reference sequence). The CDR3 extends over 15 amino acids. CDR3 bases: TGTACCAGCCGCTATGGACAGTCGAACACCGGGGAGCTGTTTTTT. Protein: CTSRYGQSNTGELFF.

Comments on this clonotype: One end of the junction is discordant with germline, which a read error may explain. The chain links TRBV28 to TRBJ2-1, with D uncertain. Germline V gene lookup returns CDR1 MDHEN and CDR2 SYDVKM. The CDR3 has 16 amino acids. CDR3 protein: CASSPPRTVRLNERFF. CDR3 nucleotide sequence: TGTGCCAGCAGTCCCCCCCGGACGGTTCGGTTAAATGAGCGGTTCTTC.

This clonotype occurred a few times. Given the absence of the conserved phenylalanine or tryptophan at the CDR3 end, a read error is likely. V usage is TRBV6-4 and J usage is TRBJ2-2; D is perhaps TRBD2 (5 bases). The CDR3 spans 15 residues. Per the germline V gene, CDR1 is MRHNA and CDR2 is SNTAGT. CDR3 loop: CVSSPGLADTGELFS. CDR3 nucleotides: TGTGTCAGCAGCCCCGGGCTAGCAGATACCGGGGAGCTGTTTTCT.

As to this clonotype: One junction end disagrees with the germline gene, perhaps due to a read error. The rearrangement joins TRBV6-1 to TRBJ2-1, with a weak D call TRBD2 (5 bases). Germline values: CDR1 MNHNS, CDR2 SASEGT. This CDR3 is built from 19 residues. CDR3 in amino acids: CASCNPTGKAAVGSDEQLF. CDR3 DNA sequence: TGTGCCAGCTGTAATCCTACCGGGAAGGCCGCGGTTGGGAGCGATGAGCAGTTATTC.

Sample share makes this clonotype medium-sized (0.01 to 0.1%). The genes are TRBV11-3 and TRBJ2-5, with a weak D call TRBD1 (6 bases). The CDR3 covers 13 residues. Between the trimmed V and J ends, which lost 2 bases and 5 bases, there was a span of 9 bases. The germline CDR1 and CDR2 sequences are SGHNT and YENEEA. CDR3 sequence (DNA): TGTGCCAGCAGCTTACATCAGGGGGAGACCCAGTACTTC. Amino acids: CASSLHQGETQYF.

This clonotype has a count of ten or more. The chain has TRBV4-1 and TRBJ1-2; TRBD1 aligns across 7 bases. Germline CDR1 is MGHRA and CDR2 is YSYEKL. The CDR3 is 13 amino acids. V gave up 7 bases and J gave up 1 base; unmatched junction bases: 3. The chain's CDR3 is CASNQGGNYGYTF. CDR3 in DNA: TGCGCCAGCAACCAGGGGGGTAACTATGGCTACACCTTC.

This clonotype appeared a single time. With a much larger clone just one base away, this may be a read error. The CDR3 coding sequence is TGTGTCAGCAGCGAGTATCAGGGGATCCGGGATGAGCAGTTCTTC. Encoded protein: CVSSEYQGIRDEQFF. The chain links TRBV7-9 to TRBJ2-1; a possible D gene is TRBD1 (6 bases). The CDR3 totals 15 residues. Germline loops: CDR1 SEHNR, CDR2 FQNEAQ (reference sequence).